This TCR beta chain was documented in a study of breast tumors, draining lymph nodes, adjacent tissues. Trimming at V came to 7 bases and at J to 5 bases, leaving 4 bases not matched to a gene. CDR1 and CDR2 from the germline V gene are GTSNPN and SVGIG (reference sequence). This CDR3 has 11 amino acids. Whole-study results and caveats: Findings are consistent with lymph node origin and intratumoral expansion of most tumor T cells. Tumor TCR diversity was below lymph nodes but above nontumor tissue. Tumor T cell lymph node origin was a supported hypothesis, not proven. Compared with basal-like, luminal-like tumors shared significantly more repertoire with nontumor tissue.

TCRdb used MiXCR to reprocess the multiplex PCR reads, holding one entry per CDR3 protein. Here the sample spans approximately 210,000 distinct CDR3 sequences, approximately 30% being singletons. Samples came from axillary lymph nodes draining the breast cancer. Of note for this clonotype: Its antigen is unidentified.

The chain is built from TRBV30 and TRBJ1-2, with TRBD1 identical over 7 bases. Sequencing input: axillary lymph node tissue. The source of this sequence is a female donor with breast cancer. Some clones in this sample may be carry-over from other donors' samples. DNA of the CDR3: TGTGCCTCCGGGACAGCGTATGGCTACACCTTC. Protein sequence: CASGTAYGYTF.